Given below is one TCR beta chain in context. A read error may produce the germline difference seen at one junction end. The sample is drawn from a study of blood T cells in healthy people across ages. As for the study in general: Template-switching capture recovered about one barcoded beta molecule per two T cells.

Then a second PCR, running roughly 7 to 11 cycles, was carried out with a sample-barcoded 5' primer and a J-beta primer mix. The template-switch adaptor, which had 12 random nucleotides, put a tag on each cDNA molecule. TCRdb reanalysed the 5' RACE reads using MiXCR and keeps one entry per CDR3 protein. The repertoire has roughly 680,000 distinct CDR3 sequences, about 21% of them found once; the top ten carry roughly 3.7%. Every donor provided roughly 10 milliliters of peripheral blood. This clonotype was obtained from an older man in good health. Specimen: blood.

CDR3 region: CARSPWAASSYEQYF. The DNA of the CDR3 is TGTGCCCGCAGTCCGTGGGCAGCAAGCTCCTACGAGCAGTACTTC. V and J are TRBV6-5 and TRBJ2-7, with D hard to call. Per germline, CDR1 MNHEY and CDR2 SVGAGI. CDR3 length: 15 amino acids.